These 28 T cell receptor beta chains were all obtained from the same sample, sequenced in a study of T cells after yellow fever vaccination. TCRdb reanalysed the 5' RACE reads using MiXCR and keeps one entry per CDR3 protein. The sample comprises 300,000 to 350,000 distinct CDR3 sequences, roughly a tenth of which are singletons, and less than 3.5% rests with the top ten. Sample: CD4+ T cells sorted from PBMCs, taken 45 days after the yellow fever booster vaccination. Receptor source: a man between 18 and 35 years old who received the YFV17D yellow fever vaccine.

This clonotype showed up just once. A junction boundary mismatches the germline segment, possibly from a read error. The rearrangement links TRBV4-3 to TRBJ1-2; D gene ambiguous. CDR3 size: 14 residues. The germline CDR1 and CDR2 sequences are LGHNA and YSLEER. The CDR3 sequence is CASSQGVPSYVYTF. CDR3 nucleotide sequence: TGCGCCAGCAGCCAAGGCGTGCCCAGCTATGTCTACACCTTC.

The table lists this clonotype with a few counts. The chain joins TRBV11-2 to TRBJ2-3; no definite D call. The CDR3 contains 14 residues. Germline lookup yields CDR1 SGHAT and CDR2 FQNNGV. The V gene lost 3 bases and the J gene lost 0 bases, with 7 bases spanning the gap. CDR3 DNA sequence: TGTGCCAGCAGCTTGTTAGAAAGCACAGATACGCAGTATTTT. Encoded protein: CASSLLESTDTQYF.

This clonotype appeared a few times. This chain uses TRBV5-6 with TRBJ1-2; D gene unclear. Trimming shortened V by 2 bases and J by 4 bases, and 3 bases separated the two germline ends. CDR1 is SGHDT and CDR2 is YYEEEE in the germline V gene. The CDR3 runs to 11 residues. Here the CDR3 DNA reads TGTGCCAGCAGCTTCGCCTATGGCTACACCTTC. It codes for CASSFAYGYTF.

This chain uses TRBV18 with TRBJ2-2; 7 nucleotides line up with TRBD1. V shed 0 bases, J shed 3 bases, and the junction held 4 bases outside the gene matches. The germline V gene has CDR1 KGHSH and CDR2 LQKENI. The CDR3 length is 16 residues. The CDR3 reads CASSPPNRGDTGELFF. The CDR3 nucleotides are TGTGCCAGCTCACCACCGAACAGGGGAGACACCGGGGAGCTGTTTTTT.

This clonotype was picked up a small number of times. The CDR3 DNA follows: TGTGCCAGCAGTCGGGACTACGGCACAGATACGCAGTATTTT. Its translation: CASSRDYGTDTQYF. V gene TRBV7-3 combines with J gene TRBJ2-3, with TRBD2 identical over 7 bases. CDR3 size: 14 residues. From germline, CDR1 is SGHTA and CDR2 FQGTGA. The V and J ends lost 6 bases and 1 base, in that order; junction bases with no gene match: 4.

In its sample, this clonotype was seen a few times. J is TRBJ1-1 and V is TRBV28, with TRBD1 as a possible D gene (5 bases). CDR1 MDHEN and CDR2 SYDVKM come from the germline V gene. The V end lost 5 bases, the J end lost 3 bases, and 13 bases lay between the germline ends. This CDR3 contains 14 residues. Here the CDR3 reads CASSPGGVDTEAFF. As DNA, the CDR3 is TGTGCCAGCAGTCCTGGAGGGGTGGACACTGAAGCTTTCTTT.

The V call is TRBV5-1, the J call TRBJ2-6, with 7 bases aligning to TRBD1. CDR3 length: 16 amino acids. V shed 0 bases and J 0 bases; nucleotides not matched to a gene: 0. CDR1 SGHRS and CDR2 YFSETQ come from the germline V gene. CDR3 residues: CASSLGQGSGANVLTF. Written as DNA, the CDR3 is TGCGCCAGCAGCTTGGGACAGGGCTCTGGGGCCAACGTCCTGACTTTC.

There are a few counts of this clonotype. The chain combines TRBV7-6 with TRBJ2-5; D assignment may be TRBD1 or TRBD2 (5 bases each). The V end lost 0 bases, the J end lost 6 bases, and 8 bases lay between the germline ends. The CDR3 is 13 residues long. Germline lookup yields CDR1 SGHVS and CDR2 FNYEAQ. CDR3 amino acids: CASSLAGTKTQYF. CDR3 nucleotide sequence: TGTGCCAGCAGCTTAGCAGGGACGAAGACCCAGTACTTC.

This clonotype was detected many times. The genes are TRBV5-1 and TRBJ2-5, with D maybe TRBD1 (6 bases). V lost 3 bases, J lost 2 bases, and 8 bases lay in between. The CDR3 loop spans 13 amino acids. Germline assignment: CDR1 SGHRS and CDR2 YFSETQ. Written as DNA, the CDR3 is TGCGCCAGCAGCTCCGGGACACAAGAGACCCAGTACTTC. Amino acid sequence: CASSSGTQETQYF.

This rearrangement joins TRBV20-1 to TRBJ2-3; D not resolved. The CDR3 loop spans 12 amino acids. In germline, CDR1 is DFQATT, CDR2 SNEGSKA (reference sequence). Deletions cut 7 bases from V and 4 bases from J, with 12 bases between. The CDR3 reads CSVSRAADTQYF. CDR3 bases: TGCAGTGTTAGCCGGGCGGCAGATACGCAGTATTTT.

This clonotype was seen only a few times. The gene calls are TRBV12-3 or TRBV12-4 and TRBJ2-1; 11 bases are shared with TRBD2. V lost 3 bases and J lost 9; bases outside the gene matches: 10. The CDR3 sequence is 16 residues long. CDR3: CASSFKLAGGPGEQFF. In nucleotides, the CDR3 is TGTGCCAGCAGTTTCAAATTAGCGGGGGGGCCGGGTGAGCAGTTCTTC.

This clonotype was detected ten times or more. V usage is TRBV5-1 and J usage is TRBJ1-2; D perhaps matches TRBD1 (5 bases). The V end lost 4 bases, the J end lost 6 bases, and 16 bases lay between the germline ends. Germline CDR1 SGHRS, CDR2 YFSETQ. The CDR3 is 14 amino acids. The CDR3 DNA is TGCGCCAGCAGCAGAAGGGACCTGAGGGATGGCTACACCTTC. Its translation: CASSRRDLRDGYTF.

The chain has TRBV5-1 and TRBJ2-1; 7 bases align to TRBD2. CDR1 SGHRS and CDR2 YFSETQ come from the germline V gene. The CDR3 covers 11 residues. After removal of 4 bases from V and 14 bases from J, the junction contained 6 bases not matched to a gene. CDR3 amino acids: CASSLEREKFF. In nucleotides, the CDR3 is TGCGCCAGCAGCCTGGAGCGGGAAAAGTTCTTC.

The chain couples TRBV28 to TRBJ2-3, with unresolved D. The length of the CDR3 is 14 residues. The V end lost 7 bases, the J end lost 6 bases, and 17 bases lay between the germline ends. Germline V gene sequence: CDR1 MDHEN, CDR2 SYDVKM. CDR3 loop: CASTPASTVDTQYF. CDR3 DNA: TGTGCCAGCACTCCCGCTTCTACGGTGGATACGCAGTATTTT.

This clonotype was observed a handful of times. The V gene is TRBV6-1, the J gene TRBJ2-7; no clear D gene. The CDR3 sequence is 14 residues long. Trimming removed 8 bases from V and 1 base from J, with 15 bases in between. The germline V gene has CDR1 MNHNS and CDR2 SASEGT. The CDR3 DNA follows: TGTGCCAGCTCAGCCATGAGTCCTTCCTACGAGCAGTACTTC. Protein product: CASSAMSPSYEQYF.

This clonotype was seen more than once but under ten times. V usage is TRBV5-1 and J usage is TRBJ2-1; TRBD2 aligns across 11 bases. Germline loops: CDR1 SGHRS, CDR2 YFSETQ. This CDR3 spans 16 amino acids. Trimming removed 4 bases from V and 5 bases from J; junction bases left unmatched: 8. CDR3 coding DNA: TGCGCCAGCAGCATCCTAGCGGGGGGAACCAACAATGAGCAGTTCTTC. It encodes CASSILAGGTNNEQFF.

This clonotype was seen more than once but under ten times. This chain uses TRBV5-1 with TRBJ1-1, with a weak D call TRBD1 (6 bases). Germline assignment: CDR1 SGHRS and CDR2 YFSETQ. The V end lost 0 bases, the J end lost 0 bases, and 24 bases lay between the germline ends. The CDR3 runs 20 residues. This chain's CDR3 is CASSLALSTLLTGMNTEAFF. CDR3 DNA: TGCGCCAGCAGCTTGGCCCTCTCCACTTTATTGACAGGCATGAACACTGAAGCTTTCTTT.

The rearrangement uses TRBV4-1 and TRBJ2-3, with 8 bases that match TRBD2. Losses at the gene ends were 3 bases for V and 2 bases for J; bases not matched to a gene: 13. Germline V gene lookup returns CDR1 MGHRA and CDR2 YSYEKL. This CDR3 is 18 amino acids long. Written as DNA, the CDR3 is TGCGCCAGCAGCCAGATGCGGGGTAGCGGGGATCCCACAGATACGCAGTATTTT. It specifies CASSQMRGSGDPTDTQYF.

This clonotype was seen a handful of times. CDR3 protein: CASSRLAWETQYF. As DNA, the CDR3 is TGTGCCAGCAGCCGTCTAGCGTGGGAGACCCAGTACTTC. This rearrangement joins TRBV7-8 to TRBJ2-5; D is perhaps TRBD2 (6 bases). The length of the CDR3 is 13 residues. V lost 5 bases to trimming and J lost 5 bases, with 12 bases between them. Germline CDR1 is SGHVS and CDR2 is FQNEAQ.

This clonotype was recorded at least ten times. The V call is TRBV27, the J call TRBJ1-1; D is perhaps TRBD1 (5 bases). The CDR3 is 16 amino acids. V was shortened by 5 bases and J by 0 bases, with 16 bases between the two germline ends. Germline values: CDR1 MNHEY, CDR2 SMNVEV (reference sequence). The CDR3 nucleotides read TGTGCCAGCAGTCCGAACCCGACAGTCTTGAACACTGAAGCTTTCTTT. Protein product: CASSPNPTVLNTEAFF.

The chain employs TRBV5-1 and TRBJ2-7; tentative D call: TRBD1 (5 bases). Germline V gene lookup returns CDR1 SGHRS and CDR2 YFSETQ. V lost 3 bases and J lost 1, with 11 bases in between. The CDR3 loop spans 14 amino acids. In nucleotides, the CDR3 is TGCGCCAGCAGCTCAACTACAGGTTCCTACGAGCAGTACGTC. It translates to CASSSTTGSYEQYV.

This clonotype came up many times. V usage is TRBV4-1 and J usage is TRBJ2-3; 9 bases are shared with TRBD1. The ends lost 0 bases at V and 6 bases at J; junction bases unmatched: 10. Germline V lookup: CDR1 MGHRA, CDR2 YSYEKL. CDR3 size: 17 residues. The CDR3 reads CASSQDPPDRGEDTQYF. CDR3 coding DNA: TGCGCCAGCAGCCAAGATCCGCCGGACAGGGGCGAGGATACGCAGTATTTT.

There are many counts of this clonotype. The chain employs TRBV29-1 and TRBJ2-5; tentatively, D is TRBD2 (5 bases). CDR1 is SQVTM and CDR2 is ANQGSEA in the germline V gene. This CDR3 contains 10 residues. Trimming pared 8 bases from V and 4 bases from J, leaving 8 bases between. CDR3 DNA sequence: TGCAGCACACGGGGAGAGACCCAGTACTTC. Protein sequence: CSTRGETQYF.

This clonotype was seen only a few times. J is TRBJ2-3 and V is TRBV5-4, with 13 bases that match TRBD2. There are 16 residues in the CDR3. CDR1 and CDR2 (germline): SGHNT, YYREEE (reference sequence). Trimming at V came to 6 bases and at J to 1 base, leaving 5 bases not matched to a gene. The CDR3 DNA sequence: TGTGCCAGCACCTCTGGACTAGCGGGGGGCACAGATACGCAGTATTTT. This encodes CASTSGLAGGTDTQYF.

J is TRBJ2-3 and V is TRBV29-1; TRBD1 matches 9 bases. The germline V gene encodes CDR1 SQVTM and CDR2 ANQGSEA. With 6 bases clipped from V and 2 bases from J, the junction kept 6 bases outside the gene matches. The CDR3 is made up of 14 amino acids. This CDR3 reads CSVGQGSVTDTQYF. The CDR3 coding sequence is TGCAGCGTCGGACAGGGGTCGGTCACAGATACGCAGTATTTT.

There are a few counts of this clonotype. This chain uses TRBV2 with TRBJ2-7; D unresolved. V was pared by 4 bases and J by 5 bases, with 15 bases between. From germline, CDR1 is SNHLY and CDR2 FYNNEI. This CDR3 is built from 14 residues. The CDR3 DNA reads as TGTGCCAGCAGTGGACCCGACGTGGCCGACGAGCAGTACTTC. This sequence encodes CASSGPDVADEQYF.

The chain recombines TRBV7-3 with TRBJ1-6; TRBD1 agrees at 10 bases. Germline trimming cut 5 bases from V and 10 bases from J; bases unmatched to any gene: 2. Germline V gene data show CDR1 as SGHTA and CDR2 as FQGTGA. The CDR3 extends over 13 amino acids. The CDR3 spells CASSPTGGSPLHF. The CDR3 nucleotides read TGTGCCAGCAGCCCGACAGGGGGCTCACCCCTCCACTTT.

V is TRBV5-1 and J is TRBJ1-1; D is uncertain. CDR1 and CDR2 (germline): SGHRS, YFSETQ. The CDR3 has 14 amino acids. Trimming stripped 5 bases from V and 0 bases from J, with 11 bases between. The CDR3 bases are TGCGCCAGCAGACCTGGACGGTTGAACACTGAAGCTTTCTTT. Its protein product is CASRPGRLNTEAFF.